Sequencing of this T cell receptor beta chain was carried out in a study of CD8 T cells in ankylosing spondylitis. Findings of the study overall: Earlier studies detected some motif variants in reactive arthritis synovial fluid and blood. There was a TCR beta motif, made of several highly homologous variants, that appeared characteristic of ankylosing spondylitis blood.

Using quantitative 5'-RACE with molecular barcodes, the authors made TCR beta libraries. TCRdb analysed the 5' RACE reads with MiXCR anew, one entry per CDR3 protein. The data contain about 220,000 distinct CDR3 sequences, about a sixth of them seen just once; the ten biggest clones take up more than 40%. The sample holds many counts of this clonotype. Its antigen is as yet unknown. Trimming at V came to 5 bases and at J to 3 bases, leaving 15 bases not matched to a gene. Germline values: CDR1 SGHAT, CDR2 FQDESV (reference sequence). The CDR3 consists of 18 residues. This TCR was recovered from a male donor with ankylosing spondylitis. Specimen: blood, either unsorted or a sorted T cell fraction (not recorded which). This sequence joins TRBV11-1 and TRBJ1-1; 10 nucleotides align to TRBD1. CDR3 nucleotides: TGTGCCAGCAGCCTCCCAACCGGGACAGGGGACAGGGACACTGAAGCTTTCTTT. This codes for CASSLPTGTGDRDTEAFF.